This TCR beta chain stems from a study of blood T cell repertoires in COVID-19. Study as a whole: Samples came from the United States, Italy and Spain, spanning acute and convalescent COVID-19. T cells, B-cell-depleted T cells, or PBMCs supplied cDNA or gDNA.

The junction had 6 bases not matched to a gene; V was cut back by 2 bases and J by 3 bases. The CDR3 covers 15 residues. Germline values: CDR1 LGHNA, CDR2 YSLEER. In the study's own analysis: Reference gene primer amplification yielded estimated nucleated cell counts. Some clones are missing from TCRdb's copy, which holds only in-frame ones; the method was immunoSEQ multiplex PCR. V, J and clone size derive from that table, while D and trimming were established from the DNA sequence. This table holds around 78,000 clones, 82% found once. This sequence joins TRBV4-3 and TRBJ1-1; TRBD1 aligns across 7 bases. The clonotype comes from a human donor in a cohort sampled during active COVID-19. Specimen: peripheral blood. The CDR3 sequence: CASSQTGELYTEAFF. CDR3 coding DNA: TGCGCCAGCAGCCAAACAGGGGAACTGTACACTGAAGCTTTCTTT.